Described below is a single TCR beta chain sequence and its context. CD45RO negativity and positive selection for CCR7 defined naive CD8 cells, a population that excluded terminally differentiated effector memory CD45RA+ cells. Germline lookup yields CDR1 LGHNA and CDR2 YSLEER. With 3 bases clipped from V and 4 bases from J, the junction kept 8 bases outside the gene matches. The CDR3 contains 15 residues. The data are from a study of shared clonotypes between healthy human individuals. Only in-frame clones appear in the TCRdb table, and some are missing; sequencing was by immunoSEQ multiplex PCR. The table records about 2 million clones, roughly 95% of them present only once.

The sample consisted of naive CD8+ T cells sorted from blood. The rearrangement links TRBV4-3 to TRBJ1-2, with 7 positions matching TRBD1. The TCR was taken from a man aged 18 to 30 in good health. The CDR3 reads CASSHGTATLYGYTF. CDR3 sequence (DNA): TGCGCCAGCAGCCATGGGACAGCTACCCTCTATGGCTACACCTTC.